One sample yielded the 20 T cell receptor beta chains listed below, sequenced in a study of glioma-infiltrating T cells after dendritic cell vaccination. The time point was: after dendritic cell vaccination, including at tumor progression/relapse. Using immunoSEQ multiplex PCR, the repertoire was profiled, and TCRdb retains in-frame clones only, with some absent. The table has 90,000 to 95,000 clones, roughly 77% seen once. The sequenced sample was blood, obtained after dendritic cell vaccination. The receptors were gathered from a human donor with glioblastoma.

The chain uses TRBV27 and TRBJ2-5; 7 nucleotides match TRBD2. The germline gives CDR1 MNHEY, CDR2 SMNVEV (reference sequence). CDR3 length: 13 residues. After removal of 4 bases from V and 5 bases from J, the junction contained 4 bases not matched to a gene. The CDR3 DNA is TGTGCCAGCAGTTCCGGGGGGAGGGAGACCCAGTACTTC. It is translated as CASSSGGRETQYF.

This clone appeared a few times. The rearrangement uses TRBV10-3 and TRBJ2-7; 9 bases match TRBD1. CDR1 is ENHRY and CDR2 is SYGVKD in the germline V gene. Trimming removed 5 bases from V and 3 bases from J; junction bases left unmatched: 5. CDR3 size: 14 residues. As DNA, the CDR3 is TGTGCCATCAGTCGGGACAGGGAATTCTACGAGCAGTACTTC. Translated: CAISRDREFYEQYF.

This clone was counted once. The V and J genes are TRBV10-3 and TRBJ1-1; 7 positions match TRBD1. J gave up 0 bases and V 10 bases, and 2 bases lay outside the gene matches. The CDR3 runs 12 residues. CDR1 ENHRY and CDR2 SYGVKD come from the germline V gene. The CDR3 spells CATTGVNTEAFF. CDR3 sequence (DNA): TGTGCCACCACAGGGGTGAACACTGAAGCTTTCTTT.

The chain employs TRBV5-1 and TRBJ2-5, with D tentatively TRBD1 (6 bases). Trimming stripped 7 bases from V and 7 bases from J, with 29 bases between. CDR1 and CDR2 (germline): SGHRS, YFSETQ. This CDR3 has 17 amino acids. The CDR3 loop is CASYRPPGQNSIGTQYF. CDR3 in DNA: TGCGCCAGCTATCGACCTCCGGGACAAAATAGTATTGGGACCCAGTACTTC.

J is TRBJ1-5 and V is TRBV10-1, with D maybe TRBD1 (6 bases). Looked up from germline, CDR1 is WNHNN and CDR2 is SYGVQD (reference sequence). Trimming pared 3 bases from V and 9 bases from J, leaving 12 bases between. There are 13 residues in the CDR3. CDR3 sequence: CASSDRGEGPQHF. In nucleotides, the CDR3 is TGCGCCAGCAGTGACAGGGGAGAGGGGCCCCAGCATTTT.

CDR3 nucleotides: TGTGCCGGGGGGTTCTCTGGAAACACCATATATTTT. Its protein product is CAGGFSGNTIYF. The chain uses TRBV19 and TRBJ1-3; tentative D call: TRBD1 (5 bases). CDR1 is LNHDA and CDR2 is SQIVND in the germline V gene (reference sequence). This CDR3 comprises 12 residues. V was clipped by 11 bases and J by 0 bases, with 8 bases between them.

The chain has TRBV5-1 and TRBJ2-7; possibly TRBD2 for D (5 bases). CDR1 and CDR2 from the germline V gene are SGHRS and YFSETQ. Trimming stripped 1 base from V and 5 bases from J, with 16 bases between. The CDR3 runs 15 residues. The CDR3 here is CASSLTGSAFNEQYV. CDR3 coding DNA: TGCGCCAGCAGCTTGACGGGGTCGGCTTTCAACGAGCAGTACGTC.

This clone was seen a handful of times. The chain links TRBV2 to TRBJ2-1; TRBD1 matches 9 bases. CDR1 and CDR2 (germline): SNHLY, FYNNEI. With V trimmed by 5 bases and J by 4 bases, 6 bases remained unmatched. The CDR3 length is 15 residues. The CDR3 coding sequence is TGTGCCAGCAGTACAGGGGGCTCGGGATACAATGAGCAGTTCTTC. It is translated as CASSTGGSGYNEQFF.

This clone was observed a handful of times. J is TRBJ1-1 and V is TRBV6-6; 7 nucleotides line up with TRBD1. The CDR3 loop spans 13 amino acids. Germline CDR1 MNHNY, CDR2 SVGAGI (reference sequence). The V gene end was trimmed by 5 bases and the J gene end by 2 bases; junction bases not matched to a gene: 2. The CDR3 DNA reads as TGTGCCAGCAGTGGACAGGATAACACTGAAGCTTTCTTT. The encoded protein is CASSGQDNTEAFF.

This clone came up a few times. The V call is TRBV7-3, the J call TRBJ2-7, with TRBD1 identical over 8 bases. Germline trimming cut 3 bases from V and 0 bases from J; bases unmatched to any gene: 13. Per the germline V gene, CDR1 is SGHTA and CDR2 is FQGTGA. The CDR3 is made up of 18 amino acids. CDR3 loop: CASSLGGQAEGISYEQYV. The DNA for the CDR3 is TGTGCCAGCAGCTTGGGGGGACAGGCCGAAGGTATCTCCTACGAGCAGTACGTC.

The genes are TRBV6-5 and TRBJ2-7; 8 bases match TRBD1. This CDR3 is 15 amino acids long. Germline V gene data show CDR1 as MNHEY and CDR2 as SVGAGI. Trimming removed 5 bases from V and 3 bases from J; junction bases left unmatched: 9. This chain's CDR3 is CASSATGTGLYEQYF. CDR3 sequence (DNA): TGTGCCAGCAGTGCGACCGGGACAGGACTCTACGAGCAGTACTTC.

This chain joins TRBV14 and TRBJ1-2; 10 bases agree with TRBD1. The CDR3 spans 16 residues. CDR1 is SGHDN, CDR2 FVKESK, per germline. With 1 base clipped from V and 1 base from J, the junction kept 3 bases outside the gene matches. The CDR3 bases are TGTGCCAGCAGCCAAGCAGGACAGGGGGTTAACTATGGCTACACCTTC. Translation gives CASSQAGQGVNYGYTF.

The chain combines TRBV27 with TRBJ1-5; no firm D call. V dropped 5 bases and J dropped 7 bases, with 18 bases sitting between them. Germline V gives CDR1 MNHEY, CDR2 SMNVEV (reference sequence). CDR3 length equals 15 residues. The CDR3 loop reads CASSPTALGRQPQHF. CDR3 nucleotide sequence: TGTGCCAGCAGTCCGACCGCCCTAGGGAGGCAGCCCCAGCATTTT.

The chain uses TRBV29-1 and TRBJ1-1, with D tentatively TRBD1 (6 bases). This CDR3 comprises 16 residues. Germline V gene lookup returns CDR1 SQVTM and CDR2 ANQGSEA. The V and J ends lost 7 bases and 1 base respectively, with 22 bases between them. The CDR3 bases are TGCAGCGCTACGCCTGGGGGCCTTTACCAGAACACTGAAGCTTTCTTT. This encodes CSATPGGLYQNTEAFF.

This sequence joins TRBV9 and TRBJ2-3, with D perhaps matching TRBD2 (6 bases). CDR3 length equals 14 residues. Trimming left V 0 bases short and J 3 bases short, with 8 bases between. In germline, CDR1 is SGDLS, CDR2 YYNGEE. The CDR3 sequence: CASSVVGGTDTQYF. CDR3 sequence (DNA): TGTGCCAGCAGCGTAGTTGGAGGGACAGATACGCAGTATTTT. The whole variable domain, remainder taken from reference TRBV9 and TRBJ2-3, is DSGVTQTPKHLITATGQRVTLRCSPRSGDLSVYWYQQSLDQGLQFLIQYYNGEERAKGNILERFSAQQFPDLHSELNLSSLELGDSALYFCASSVVGGTDTQYFGPGTRLTVL.

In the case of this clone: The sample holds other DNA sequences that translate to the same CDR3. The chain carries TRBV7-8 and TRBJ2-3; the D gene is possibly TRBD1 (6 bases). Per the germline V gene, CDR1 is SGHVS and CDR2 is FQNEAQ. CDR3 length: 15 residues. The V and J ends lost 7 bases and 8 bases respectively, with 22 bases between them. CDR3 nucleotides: TGTGCCAGCACCCCTCAGGTACAGGGAGAGCTTACGCAGTATTTT. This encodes CASTPQVQGELTQYF.

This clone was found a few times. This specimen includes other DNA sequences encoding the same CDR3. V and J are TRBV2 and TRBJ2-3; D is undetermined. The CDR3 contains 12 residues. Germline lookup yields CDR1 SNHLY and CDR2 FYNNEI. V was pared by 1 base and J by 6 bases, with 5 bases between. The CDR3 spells CASSEGADTQYF. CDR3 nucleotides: TGTGCCAGCAGTGAAGGGGCCGATACGCAGTATTTT.

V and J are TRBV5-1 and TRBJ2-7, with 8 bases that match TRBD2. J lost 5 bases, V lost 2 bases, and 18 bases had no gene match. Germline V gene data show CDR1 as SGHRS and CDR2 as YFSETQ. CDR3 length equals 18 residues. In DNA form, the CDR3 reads TGCGCCAGCAGCTTCCAAAGCCGCGGTAGCGGGATTATCAACGAGCAGTACGTC. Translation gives CASSFQSRGSGIINEQYV.

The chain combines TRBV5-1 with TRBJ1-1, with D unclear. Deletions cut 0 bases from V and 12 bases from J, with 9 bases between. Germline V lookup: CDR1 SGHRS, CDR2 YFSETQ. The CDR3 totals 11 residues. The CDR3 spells CASSLGAISFF. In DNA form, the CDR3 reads TGCGCCAGCAGCTTGGGGGCCATCTCTTTCTTT.

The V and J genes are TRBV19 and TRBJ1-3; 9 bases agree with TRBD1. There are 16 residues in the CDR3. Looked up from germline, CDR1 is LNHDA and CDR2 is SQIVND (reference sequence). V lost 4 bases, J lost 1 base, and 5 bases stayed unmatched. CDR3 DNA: TGTGCCAGTAGTAGGGGACAGGGAGCATCTGGAAACACCATATATTTT. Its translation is CASSRGQGASGNTIYF.